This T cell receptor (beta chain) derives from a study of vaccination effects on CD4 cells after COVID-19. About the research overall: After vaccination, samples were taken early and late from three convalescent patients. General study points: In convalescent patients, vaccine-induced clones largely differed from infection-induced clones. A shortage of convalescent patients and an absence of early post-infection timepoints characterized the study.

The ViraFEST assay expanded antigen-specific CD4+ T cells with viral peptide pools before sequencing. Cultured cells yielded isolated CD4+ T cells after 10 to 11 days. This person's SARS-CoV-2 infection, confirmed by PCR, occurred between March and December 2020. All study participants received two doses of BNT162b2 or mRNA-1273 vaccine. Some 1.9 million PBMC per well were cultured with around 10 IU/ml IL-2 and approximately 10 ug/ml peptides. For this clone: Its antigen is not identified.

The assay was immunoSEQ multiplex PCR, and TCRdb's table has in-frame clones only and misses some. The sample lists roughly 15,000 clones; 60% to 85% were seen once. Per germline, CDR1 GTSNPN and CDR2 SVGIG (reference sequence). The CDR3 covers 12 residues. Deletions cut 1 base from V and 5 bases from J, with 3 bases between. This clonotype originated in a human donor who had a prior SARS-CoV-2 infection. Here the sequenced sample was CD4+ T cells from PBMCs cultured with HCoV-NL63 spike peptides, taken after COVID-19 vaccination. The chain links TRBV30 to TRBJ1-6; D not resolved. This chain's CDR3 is CAWSEDNSPLHF. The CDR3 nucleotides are TGTGCCTGGAGTGAGGATAATTCACCCCTCCACTTT.